This T cell receptor beta chain was recorded in a study of vaccination and CD4 T cells after COVID-19. As regards this clonotype: The antigen remains undetermined.

The CDR3 runs 16 residues. Germline V CDR1 and CDR2: SEHNR, FQNEAQ (reference sequence). V lost 5 bases and J lost 0, with 11 bases in between. Treatment given: approximately nine-day PBMC culture with coronavirus spike peptide pools or control peptides (ViraFEST assay). The study sequenced cultured CD4+ T cell DNA using the Oncomine TCR Beta short-read assay. One entry per CDR3 protein, called by TCRdb with MiXCR from the PCR reads. The sample contains around 12,000 distinct CDR3 sequences, about 79% of which appear only once. The rearrangement uses TRBV7-9 and TRBJ2-6; no reliable D call. Material: CD4+ T cells from blood, cultured in vitro. The clonotype was recovered from a human donor who had recovered from COVID-19. For the CDR3, the DNA is TGTGCCAGCAGCCTCACCCGGTCCTCTGGGGCCAACGTCCTGACTTTC. Amino acid sequence: CASSLTRSSGANVLTF.